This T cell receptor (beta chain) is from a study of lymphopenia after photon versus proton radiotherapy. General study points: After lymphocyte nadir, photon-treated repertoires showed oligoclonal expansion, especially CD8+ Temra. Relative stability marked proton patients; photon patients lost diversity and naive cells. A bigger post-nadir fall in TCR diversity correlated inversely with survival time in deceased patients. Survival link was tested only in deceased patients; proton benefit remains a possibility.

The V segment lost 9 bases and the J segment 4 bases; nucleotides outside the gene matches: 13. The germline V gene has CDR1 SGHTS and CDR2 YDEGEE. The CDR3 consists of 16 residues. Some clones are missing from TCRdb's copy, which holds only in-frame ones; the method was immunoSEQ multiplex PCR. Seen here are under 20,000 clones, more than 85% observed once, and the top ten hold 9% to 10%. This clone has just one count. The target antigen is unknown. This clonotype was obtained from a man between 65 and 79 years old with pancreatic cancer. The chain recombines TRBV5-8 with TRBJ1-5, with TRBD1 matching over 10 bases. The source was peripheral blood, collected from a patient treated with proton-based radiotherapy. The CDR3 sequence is CATHRDRGSWNQPQHF. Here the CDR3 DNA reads TGTGCCACCCACCGGGACAGGGGTTCTTGGAATCAGCCCCAGCATTTT. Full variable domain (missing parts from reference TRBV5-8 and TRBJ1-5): EAGVTQSPTHLIKTRGQQATLRCSPISGHTSVYWYQQALGLGLQFLLWYDEGEERNRGNFPPRFSGRQFPNYSSELNVNALELEDSALYLCATHRDRGSWNQPQHFGDGTRLSIL.